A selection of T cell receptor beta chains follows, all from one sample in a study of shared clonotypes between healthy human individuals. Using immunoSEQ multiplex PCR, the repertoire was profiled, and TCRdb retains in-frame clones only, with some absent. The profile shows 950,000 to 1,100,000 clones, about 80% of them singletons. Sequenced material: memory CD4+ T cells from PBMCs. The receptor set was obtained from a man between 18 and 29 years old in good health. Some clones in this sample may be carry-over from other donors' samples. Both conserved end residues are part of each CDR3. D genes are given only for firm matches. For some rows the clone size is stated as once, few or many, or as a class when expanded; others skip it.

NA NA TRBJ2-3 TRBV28 TGTGCCAGCAGTCCGCCACGCGCAGGTACGCAGTATTTT CASSPPRAGTQYF
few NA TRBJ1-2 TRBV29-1 TGCAGCGTCACTCTGTCGGACGGCTACACCTTC CSVTLSDGYTF
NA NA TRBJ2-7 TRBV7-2 TGTGCCAGCAGCCCACGGGGCATCTCCTACGAGCAGTACTTC CASSPRGISYEQYF
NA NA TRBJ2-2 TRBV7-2 TGTGCCAGCAACCCAACCGGGACTCCGGGCACCGGGGAGCTGTTTTTT CASNPTGTPGTGELFF
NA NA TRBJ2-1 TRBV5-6 TGTGCCAGCAGCTTGTATCGCCTTTCCTACAATGAGCAGTTCTTC CASSLYRLSYNEQFF
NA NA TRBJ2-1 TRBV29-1 TGCAGCGCGTTAGGGGGGGGCCTCAGCTCCTACAATGAGCAGTTCTTC CSALGGGLSSYNEQFF
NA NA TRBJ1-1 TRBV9 TGTGCCAGCAGCGTTGACACCCAGAACACTGAAGCTTTCTTT CASSVDTQNTEAFF
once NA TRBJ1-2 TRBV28 TGTGCCAGCAACGTCCCCCCTAACTATGGCTACACCTTC CASNVPPNYGYTF
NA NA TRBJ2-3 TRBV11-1 TGTGCCAGCAGCCCTGGGACACTTCCTCGCACAGATACGCAGTATTTT CASSPGTLPRTDTQYF
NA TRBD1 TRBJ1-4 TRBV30 TGTGCCTGGACCTCGGACAGGTTTAATGAAAAACTGTTTTTT CAWTSDRFNEKLFF
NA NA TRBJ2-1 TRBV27 TGTGCCAGCAGTTTTTTTGGCGGAGAGGAAGACAATGAGCAGTTCTTC CASSFFGGEEDNEQFF
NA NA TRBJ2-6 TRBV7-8 TGTGCCAGCAGTGGAGGCCCTTGGTCTGGGGCCAACGTCCTGACTTTC CASSGGPWSGANVLTF
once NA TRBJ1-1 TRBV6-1 TGTGCCAGCAGGGCTGAGGTGGGGGCCACTGAAGCTTTCTTT CASRAEVGATEAFF
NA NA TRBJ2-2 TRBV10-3 TGTGCCATCAGAAGTTGGCAGGCCAACACCGGGGAGCTGTTTTTT CAIRSWQANTGELFF
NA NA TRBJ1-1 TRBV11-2 TGTGCCAGCAGCCCCGACCCGAAGGGGTACACTGAAGCTTTCTTT CASSPDPKGYTEAFF
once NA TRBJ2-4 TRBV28 TGTGCCAGCACTTCCCGGGGCGAAGCCAAAAACATTCAGTACTTC CASTSRGEAKNIQYF
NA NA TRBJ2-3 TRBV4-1 TGCGCCAGCAGCCAGCAACGCCTCCGTGGGGAGTCCTCCACAGATACGCAGTATTTT CASSQQRLRGESSTDTQYF
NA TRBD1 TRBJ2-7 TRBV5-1 TGCGCCAGCAGCCAGACCCAAACAGGGGGCGGCCACGAGCAGTACTTC CASSQTQTGGGHEQYF
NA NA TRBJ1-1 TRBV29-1 TGCAGCGTACAGGATCTGACTTTCGATCTCATGAACACTGAAGCTTTCTTT CSVQDLTFDLMNTEAFF
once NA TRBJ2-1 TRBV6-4 TGTGCCAGCAGCGAGTGGGGAAGAGGGGAGCAGTTCTTC CASSEWGRGEQFF
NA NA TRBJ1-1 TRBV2 TGTGCCAGCAGTGAAAAACGGTTGAACACTGAAGCTTTCTTT CASSEKRLNTEAFF
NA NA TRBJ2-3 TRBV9 TGTGCCAGCAGCGAGAGGGGCGGGGAAGACGGGACAGATACGCAGTATTTT CASSERGGEDGTDTQYF
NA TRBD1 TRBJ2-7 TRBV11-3 TGTGCCAGCAGCCTAGGACAGGGGGCCTACGAGCAGTACTTC CASSLGQGAYEQYF
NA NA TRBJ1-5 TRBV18 TGTGCCAGCTCACCACTTGACGGTCAGCCCCAGCATTTT CASSPLDGQPQHF
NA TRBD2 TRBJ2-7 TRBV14 TGTGCCAGCAGCCAAGCGGGGGGAATGTCCTACGAGCAGTACTTC CASSQAGGMSYEQYF
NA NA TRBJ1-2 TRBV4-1 TGCGCCAGCAGCCCCCGGGACAAAGCTAACTATGGCTACACCTTC CASSPRDKANYGYTF
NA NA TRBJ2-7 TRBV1 TGCACCAGCGGCCCGAAGGACCTAGCGGAGGACTACGAGCAGTACTTC CTSGPKDLAEDYEQYF
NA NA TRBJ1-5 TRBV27 TGTGCCAGCAGTTTTGACAGGTATCAGCCCCAGCATTTT CASSFDRYQPQHF
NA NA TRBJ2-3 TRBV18 TGTGCCAGCTCACCATTTACAGGTACAGATACGCAGTATTTT CASSPFTGTDTQYF
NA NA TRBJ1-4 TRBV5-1 TGCGCCAGCAGCTTAGGTGCCGCAACTAATGAAAAACTGTTTTTT CASSLGAATNEKLFF
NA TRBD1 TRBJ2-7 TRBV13 TGTGCCAGCAGCTTAGGGACAGGGGGAGAATACGAGCAGTACTTC CASSLGTGGEYEQYF
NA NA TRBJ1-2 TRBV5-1 TGCGCCAGCAGCTTTGAGGGCCCTCTGGGCTACACCTTC CASSFEGPLGYTF
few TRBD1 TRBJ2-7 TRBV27 TGTGCCAGCAGTTTAACAGGGACAGAGGGCGGGTACGAGCAGTACTTC CASSLTGTEGGYEQYF
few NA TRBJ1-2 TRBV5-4 TGTGCCAGCAGCTGGGACGTCTCTAACTATGGCTACACCTTC CASSWDVSNYGYTF
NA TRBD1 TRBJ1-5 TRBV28 TGTGCCAGCAGTTTAGCGGACAGGGCGTTGGGGCAGCCCCAGCATTTT CASSLADRALGQPQHF
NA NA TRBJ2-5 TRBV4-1 TGCGCCAGCAGCCCCGGTGGTACGGAGACCCAGTACTTC CASSPGGTETQYF
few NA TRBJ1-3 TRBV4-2 TGTGCCAGCAGCCAGGCCGGACAGTCTTCTGGAAACACCATATATTTT CASSQAGQSSGNTIYF
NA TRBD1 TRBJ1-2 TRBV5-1 TGCGCCAGCAGCTGGACAGGGGACTATGGCTACACCTTC CASSWTGDYGYTF
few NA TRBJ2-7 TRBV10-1 TGCGCCAGCAGTGATCCCCGGGGCCGGGCCCACGAGCAGTACTTC CASSDPRGRAHEQYF
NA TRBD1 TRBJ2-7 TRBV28 TGTGCCAGCAGTTCCACGGGACAGGGCAATTCGTACGAGCAGTACTTC CASSSTGQGNSYEQYF
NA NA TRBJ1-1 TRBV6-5 TGTGCCAGCAGCCTAGACAGGCCCGGGGACACTGAAGCTTTCTTT CASSLDRPGDTEAFF
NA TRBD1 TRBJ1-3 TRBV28 TGTGCCAGCAGCTCGCCAGGGGGGCCGGGTCGGGGCTCTGGAAACACCATATATTTT CASSSPGGPGRGSGNTIYF
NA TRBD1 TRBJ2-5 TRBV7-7 TGTGCCAGCAGCCGCACAGGGGGCCAAGAGACCCAGTACTTC CASSRTGGQETQYF
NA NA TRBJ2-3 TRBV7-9 TGTGCCAGCAGCAGAACCTGGGACCTCCTAGGCTCCACAGATACGCAGTATTTT CASSRTWDLLGSTDTQYF
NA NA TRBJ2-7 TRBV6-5 TGTGCCAGCAGTTACGTGGGGGAGCAGTACTTC CASSYVGEQYF
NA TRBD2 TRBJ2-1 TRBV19 TGTGCCAGTATTGGGAGGGCGTACAATGAGCAGTTCTTC CASIGRAYNEQFF
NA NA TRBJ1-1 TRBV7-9 TGTGCCAGCAGCTCGCGGGTTTCTGGGAACACTGAAGCTTTCTTT CASSSRVSGNTEAFF
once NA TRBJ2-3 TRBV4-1 TGCGCCAGCAGCCAATCGGGGAGGACAGATACGCAGTATTTT CASSQSGRTDTQYF
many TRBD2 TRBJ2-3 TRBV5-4 TGTGCCAGCAGCTCGACTAGCCGCACAGATACGCAGTATTTT CASSSTSRTDTQYF
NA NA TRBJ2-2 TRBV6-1 TGTGCCAGCAGTCGGACCGGGGAGCTGTTTTTT CASSRTGELFF
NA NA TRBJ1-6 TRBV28 TGTGCCAGCAGGGCCTCGGAGGCATATAATTCACCCCTCCACTTT CASRASEAYNSPLHF
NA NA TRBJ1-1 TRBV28 TGTGCCAGCAGTCCATGGACAGCAGCCAAGAGCACTGAAGCTTTCTTT CASSPWTAAKSTEAFF
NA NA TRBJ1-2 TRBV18 TGTGCCAGCTCGCCAAGGACGTCTAACTATGGCTACACCTTC CASSPRTSNYGYTF
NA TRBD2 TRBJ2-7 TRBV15 TGTGCCACCAGCAGAGATGACGTGCGGCGGGAGCACCACGAGCAGTACTTC CATSRDDVRREHHEQYF